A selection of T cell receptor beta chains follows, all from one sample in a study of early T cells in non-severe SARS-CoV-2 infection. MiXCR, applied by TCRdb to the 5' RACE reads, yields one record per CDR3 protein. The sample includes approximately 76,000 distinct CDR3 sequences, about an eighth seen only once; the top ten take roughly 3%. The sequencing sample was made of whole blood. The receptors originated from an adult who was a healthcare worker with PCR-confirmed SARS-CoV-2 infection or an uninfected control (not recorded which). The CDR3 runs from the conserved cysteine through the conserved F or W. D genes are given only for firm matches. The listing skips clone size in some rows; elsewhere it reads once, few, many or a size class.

DNA: TGTGCCACCGCTCCGGGAGGTAGCAATCAGCCCCAGCATTTT
CDR3: CATAPGGSNQPQHF
J: TRBJ1-5
size: many
V: TRBV19
D: NA

DNA: TGTGCCAGCAGAGCGGGGGTGATTGCAAGTGAGCAGTTCTTC
CDR3: CASRAGVIASEQFF
J: TRBJ2-1
size: many
V: TRBV7-9
D: TRBD2

DNA: TGCAGTGCTAGAGTTGGGACTAGCGGGAGTAATGAGCAGTTCTTC
CDR3: CSARVGTSGSNEQFF
J: TRBJ2-1
size: many
V: TRBV20-1
D: TRBD2

DNA: TGCAGTGCTACAGAGCGGGGCTGGTACCAAGAGACCCAGTACTTC
CDR3: CSATERGWYQETQYF
J: TRBJ2-5
size: many
V: TRBV20-1
D: TRBD2

DNA: TGCAGTGCTAGGGGCGAGGGGCGGGGAGATACGCAGTATTTT
CDR3: CSARGEGRGDTQYF
J: TRBJ2-3
size: NA
V: TRBV20-1
D: NA

DNA: TGTGCCACCGGGGGGAACACTGAAGCTTTCTTT
CDR3: CATGGNTEAFF
J: TRBJ1-1
size: many
V: TRBV2
D: NA

DNA: TGTGCCAGCAGTGCCCCGGCCTTGCAGTATTTT
CDR3: CASSAPALQYF
J: TRBJ2-3
size: few
V: TRBV2
D: NA

DNA: TGTGCCAGCAGCTCGCCGGGGACCTACAATGAGCAGTTCTTC
CDR3: CASSSPGTYNEQFF
J: TRBJ2-1
size: few
V: TRBV7-2
D: NA

DNA: TGTGCCAGCAGCCAAGGGTCAGGAGACACTGAAGCTTTCTTT
CDR3: CASSQGSGDTEAFF
J: TRBJ1-1
size: many
V: TRBV7-3
D: NA

DNA: TGTGCCAGCGGATTACAGGGTAACACCGGGGAGCTGTTTTTT
CDR3: CASGLQGNTGELFF
J: TRBJ2-2
size: many
V: TRBV7-9
D: NA

DNA: TGTGCCTGGACGGGACAGGGGGCTTACGGGGCCAACGTCCTGACTTTC
CDR3: CAWTGQGAYGANVLTF
J: TRBJ2-6
size: many
V: TRBV30
D: TRBD1

DNA: TGTGCCAGCAGCCCTGACAGGGGAGTATCCGAGCAGTACTTC
CDR3: CASSPDRGVSEQYF
J: TRBJ2-7
size: NA
V: TRBV7-8
D: TRBD1

DNA: TGCAGTGCTAGAGATAGTGGCGTGTCCTACGAGCAGTACTTC
CDR3: CSARDSGVSYEQYF
J: TRBJ2-7
size: many
V: TRBV20-1
D: NA

DNA: TGTGCCAGCAGCTCCCCGGTATCTGGGGCCAACGTCCTGACTTTC
CDR3: CASSSPVSGANVLTF
J: TRBJ2-6
size: NA
V: TRBV7-6
D: NA

DNA: TGCAGCGTTGTCGGATACACCGGGGAGCTGTTTTTT
CDR3: CSVVGYTGELFF
J: TRBJ2-2
size: NA
V: TRBV29-1
D: NA

DNA: TGCGCCAGCAAAGAGGCAGGACGTAATTCACCCCTCCACTTT
CDR3: CASKEAGRNSPLHF
J: TRBJ1-6
size: NA
V: TRBV5-1
D: NA

DNA: TGTGCCAGCTCACCACCCACATTCGACAACGAGCAGTACTTC
CDR3: CASSPPTFDNEQYF
J: TRBJ2-7
size: many
V: TRBV18
D: NA

DNA: TGTGCCAGCAGTGGGGGCTACGAGCAGTACTTC
CDR3: CASSGGYEQYF
J: TRBJ2-7
size: many
V: TRBV11-1
D: NA